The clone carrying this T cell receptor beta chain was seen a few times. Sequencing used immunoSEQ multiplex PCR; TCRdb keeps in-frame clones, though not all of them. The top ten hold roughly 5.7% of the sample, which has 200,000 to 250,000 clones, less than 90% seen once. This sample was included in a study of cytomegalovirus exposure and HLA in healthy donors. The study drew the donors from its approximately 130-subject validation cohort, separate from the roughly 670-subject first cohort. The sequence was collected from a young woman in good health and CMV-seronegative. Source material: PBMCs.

The CDR3 nucleotides are TGTGCCAGCAGCCAAGTGGGGGGACAATTCTCTGGAAACACCATATATTTT. It is translated as CASSQVGGQFSGNTIYF. The chain couples TRBV4-2 to TRBJ1-3; the D gene is possibly TRBD1 (6 bases). CDR1 is LGHNA, CDR2 YNFKEQ, per germline. This CDR3 has 17 amino acids. V was cut by 1 base and J by 0 bases, with 13 bases left in between.